Sequencing of this T cell receptor (beta chain) was carried out in a study of cytomegalovirus exposure and HLA in healthy donors. This clone was found a few times. PCR primers comprised 60 Vbeta and 13 Jbeta primers. Repertoires were generated with immunoSEQ multiplex PCR, while TCRdb's copy carries only in-frame clones and drops some. The sample holds fewer than 120,000 clones; 65% to 85% are singletons and the top ten take less than 7.5%. Sequenced: PBMCs. The receptor comes from a man between 25 and 39 years old in good health and CMV-seropositive.

The CDR3 region is CASEQGGMNTEAFF. In DNA form, the CDR3 reads TGCGCCAGCGAACAGGGGGGCATGAACACTGAAGCTTTCTTT. The rearrangement uses TRBV5-1 and TRBJ1-1; 8 positions agree with TRBD1. The V gene end was trimmed by 7 bases and the J gene end by 0 bases; junction bases not matched to a gene: 5. Germline values: CDR1 SGHRS, CDR2 YFSETQ. The CDR3 extends over 14 amino acids.